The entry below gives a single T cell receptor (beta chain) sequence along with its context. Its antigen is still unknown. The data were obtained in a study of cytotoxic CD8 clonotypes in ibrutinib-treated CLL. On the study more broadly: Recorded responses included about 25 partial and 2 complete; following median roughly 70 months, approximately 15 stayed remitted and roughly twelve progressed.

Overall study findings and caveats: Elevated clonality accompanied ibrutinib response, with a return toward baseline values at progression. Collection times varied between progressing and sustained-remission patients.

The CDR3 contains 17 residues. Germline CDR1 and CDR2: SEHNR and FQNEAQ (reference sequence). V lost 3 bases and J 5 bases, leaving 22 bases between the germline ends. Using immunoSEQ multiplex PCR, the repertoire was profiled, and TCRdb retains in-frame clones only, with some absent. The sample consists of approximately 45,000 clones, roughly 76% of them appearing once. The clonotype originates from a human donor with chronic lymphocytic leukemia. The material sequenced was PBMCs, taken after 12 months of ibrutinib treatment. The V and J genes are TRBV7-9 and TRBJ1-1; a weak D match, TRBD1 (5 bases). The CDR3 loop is CASSFPLTQGYGTEAFF. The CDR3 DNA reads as TGTGCCAGCAGCTTCCCACTTACCCAGGGATATGGGACTGAAGCTTTCTTT. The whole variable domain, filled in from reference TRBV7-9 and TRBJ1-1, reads DTGVSQNPRHKITKRGQNVTFRCDPISEHNRLYWYRQTLGQGPEFLTYFQNEAQLEKSRLLSDRFSAERPKGSFSTLEIQRTEQGDSAMYLCASSFPLTQGYGTEAFFGQGTRLTVV.